This T cell receptor (beta chain) appears in the sequencing data of a study of T cell responses to AZD1222 COVID-19 vaccine. Sequencing was performed with immunoSEQ multiplex PCR; in TCRdb, only in-frame clones are kept and a portion is missing. The sample shows approximately 150,000 clones, roughly 92% of them seen only once. The CDR3 runs 13 residues. V was trimmed by 1 base and J by 7 bases, leaving 6 bases between them. The germline gives CDR1 SGHTS, CDR2 YDEGEE. The sample in question was peripheral blood, obtained 28 days after the second AZD1222 dose. The TCR sequence derives from an adult who received the AZD1222 COVID-19 vaccine. The chain is built from TRBV5-8 and TRBJ1-6; D gene uncertain. CDR3 sequence (DNA): TGTGCCAGCAGCTTGCGGCAAAATTCACCCCTCCACTTT. Translation gives CASSLRQNSPLHF.